The next 13 T cell receptor beta chains were all read from a single sample in a study of T cell responses to AZD1222 COVID-19 vaccine. TCRdb's table, derived via immunoSEQ multiplex PCR, lists solely in-frame clones and lacks some. The table has approximately 140,000 clones, around 83% seen once. The sample consisted of peripheral blood, taken on day 0 of MenACWY control vaccination. The receptors shown here come from an adult in good health.

V is TRBV24-1 and J is TRBJ2-2, with 7 bases lining up with TRBD2. From germline, CDR1 is KGHDR and CDR2 SFDVKD. V shed 5 bases, J shed 4 bases, and the junction held 0 bases outside the gene matches. This CDR3 region has 13 residues. Written as DNA, the CDR3 is TGTGCCACCAGTGGGGGGGGCACCGGGGAGCTGTTTTTT. Its translation is CATSGGGTGELFF.

This chain connects TRBV19 to TRBJ1-1, with D hard to call. Trimming cost V 8 bases and J 4 bases, with 14 bases left between them. Per germline, CDR1 LNHDA and CDR2 SQIVND (reference sequence). There are 13 residues in the CDR3. Written as DNA, the CDR3 is TGTGCCAGTGGTGAACAGTCCTCCACTGAAGCTTTCTTT. Translated, it gives CASGEQSSTEAFF.

This chain uses TRBV10-3 with TRBJ2-1; the D is unclear. Trimming took off 8 bases at V and 9 bases at J, with 11 bases between the two ends. This CDR3 is 11 amino acids long. The V gene's germline CDR1 is ENHRY and CDR2 SYGVKD. CDR3 sequence (DNA): TGTGCCATCGGTACCAGAAGTGAGCAGTTCTTC. Translated, it gives CAIGTRSEQFF.

The V gene is TRBV27, the J gene TRBJ2-3; 14 nucleotides agree with TRBD2. This CDR3 is built from 18 residues. V lost 5 bases, J lost 2 bases, and 9 bases stayed unmatched. Germline V CDR1 and CDR2: MNHEY, SMNVEV (reference sequence). The DNA of the CDR3 is TGTGCCAGCAGTCCCGTGGGACTAGCGGGGGCCTACACAGATACGCAGTATTTT. It translates to CASSPVGLAGAYTDTQYF.

The V and J genes are TRBV5-1 and TRBJ1-2, with D tentatively TRBD1 (6 bases). The CDR3 covers 15 residues. The ends were cut back, 4 bases at V and 6 bases at J, with 19 bases in the middle. Germline lookup yields CDR1 SGHRS and CDR2 YFSETQ. CDR3 sequence reads: CASSPTGGRWDGYTF. The DNA of the CDR3 is TGCGCCAGCAGCCCGACCGGGGGGCGATGGGATGGCTACACCTTC.

V gene TRBV7-8 combines with J gene TRBJ2-2; 9 nucleotides align to TRBD2. The CDR3 runs to 16 residues. Losses at the gene ends were 8 bases for V and 2 bases for J; bases not matched to a gene: 9. The germline V gene encodes CDR1 SGHVS and CDR2 FQNEAQ. CDR3 sequence: CASSLAGGLNTGELFF. As DNA, the CDR3 is TGTGCCAGCTCGCTTGCGGGGGGGCTTAACACCGGGGAGCTGTTTTTT.

This clone has more than one count but fewer than ten. The rearrangement links TRBV18 to TRBJ1-4, with 8 nucleotides matching TRBD1. CDR1 is KGHSH, CDR2 LQKENI, per germline. CDR3 length: 17 residues. V was clipped by 3 bases and J by 5 bases; unmatched bases: 11. The CDR3 here is CASSPVGQGAYNEKLFF. The CDR3 DNA is TGTGCCAGCTCACCGGTGGGGCAGGGGGCCTACAATGAAAAACTGTTTTTT.

V gene TRBV3-1 (or the pseudogene TRBV3-2) combines with J gene TRBJ1-2, with 10 bases identical to TRBD1. The CDR3 is made up of 16 amino acids. Germline assignment: CDR1 LGHDT and CDR2 YNNKEL (reference sequence). V dropped 4 bases and J dropped 1; count of bases not matched to a gene: 6. DNA of the CDR3: TGTGCCAGCAGCCTATATGGGACAGGGGTTAACTATGGCTACACCTTC. Its protein is CASSLYGTGVNYGYTF.

The chain uses TRBV25-1 and TRBJ2-1; 7 bases agree with TRBD1. Germline V gene data show CDR1 as MGHDK and CDR2 as SYGVNS. CDR3 length: 14 amino acids. Unmatched junction bases numbered 6, after V lost 6 bases and J lost 4 bases. The CDR3 DNA follows: TGTGCCAGCAGAAAAGGGGGCGATTACAATGAGCAGTTCTTC. Protein: CASRKGGDYNEQFF.

The chain couples TRBV28 to TRBJ2-7, with D possibly TRBD1 on 7 matching bases. The V gene's germline CDR1 is MDHEN and CDR2 SYDVKM. The CDR3 is 14 amino acids. V shed 1 base and J shed 4 bases, with 11 bases lying between them. The CDR3: CASSLSPGGYEQYV. The CDR3 coding sequence is TGTGCCAGCAGTTTATCCCCAGGGGGGTACGAGCAGTACGTC.

This clone was recorded a few times. This chain connects TRBV2 to TRBJ1-3; TRBD1 might be the D (5 bases). CDR3 length equals 15 residues. V was clipped by 4 bases and J by 4 bases, with 14 bases between them. Germline V gene sequence: CDR1 SNHLY, CDR2 FYNNEI. Here the CDR3 reads CASSVGGTFGNTIYF. The DNA for the CDR3 is TGTGCCAGCAGTGTCGGGGGAACATTCGGAAACACCATATATTTT.

This rearrangement joins TRBV28 to TRBJ1-5; D may be TRBD1 (6 bases). Between the trimmed V and J ends, which lost 8 bases and 7 bases, there was a span of 15 bases. This CDR3 region has 13 residues. CDR1 and CDR2 from the germline V gene are MDHEN and SYDVKM. CDR3: CASWGGPGQPQHF. The CDR3 DNA sequence: TGTGCCAGCTGGGGGGGGCCGGGACAGCCCCAGCATTTT.

The chain has TRBV9 and TRBJ1-6; no definite D call. CDR3 size: 14 residues. V was clipped by 3 bases and J by 9 bases, with 13 bases between them. The germline CDR1 and CDR2 sequences are SGDLS and YYNGEE. The CDR3 region has the DNA TGTGCCAGCAGCGCCAACGTCGAAAGTTCACCCCTCCACTTT. Translation gives CASSANVESSPLHF.